This T cell receptor beta chain was found in a study of blood T cell repertoires in COVID-19. Looking at the study overall: The study drew acute and convalescent COVID-19 samples from the United States, Italy and Spain. The analysed material was cDNA or gDNA that came from T cells, B-cell-depleted T cells, or PBMCs.

Using immunoSEQ multiplex PCR, the repertoire was profiled, and TCRdb retains in-frame clones only, with some absent. In the table there are about 440,000 clones, approximately 90% of which are singletons. V lost 1 base and J lost 3; bases outside the gene matches: 6. This CDR3 is 16 amino acids long. Per the germline V gene, CDR1 is SGHRS and CDR2 is YFSETQ. The sample comprised peripheral blood. The chain carries TRBV5-1 and TRBJ2-5; 10 positions match TRBD1. The sequence derives from a woman in her 30s with acute or convalescent COVID-19. Here the CDR3 DNA reads TGCGCCAGCAGCTTGACCCCGGGACAGGGGAAAGAGACCCAGTACTTC. This sequence encodes CASSLTPGQGKETQYF.